This T cell receptor beta chain came from a study of blood T cell repertoires in COVID-19. At the level of the study: Samples representing acute and convalescent COVID-19 were sourced from the United States, Italy and Spain. From T cells, B-cell-depleted T cells, or PBMCs came the material, which was cDNA or gDNA.

The sample holds a few counts of this clone. In the original workflow: Amplification with reference gene primers provided the estimates of nucleated cell counts. TCRdb's copy holds only in-frame clones and misses some; the assay was immunoSEQ multiplex PCR. V and J calls plus clone size are reproduced from that table; the DNA served to infer D and trimming. The data show about 300,000 clones, roughly 90% seen once. V dropped 1 base and J dropped 3 bases, with 9 bases sitting between them. The length of the CDR3 is 15 residues. The germline V gene has CDR1 MGHDK and CDR2 SYGVNS. This sequence was found in a woman aged 30 to 39 with COVID-19, enrolled during active disease. This chain links TRBV25-1 with TRBJ2-2; D perhaps matches TRBD2 (7 bases). Specimen: peripheral blood. The CDR3 bases are TGTGCCAGCAGTGAATCGGGGGGCGACACCGGGGAGCTGTTTTTT. Translation gives CASSESGGDTGELFF.